Detailed here is one T cell receptor (beta chain). No antigen is known for it. Qualities for individual bases were not recorded, and no much larger clone is one base off. The data stem from a study of blood T cells in healthy people across ages (dated by TCRdb to the mid-2010s). Concerning the study at large: In model experiments, roughly one uniquely barcoded TCR beta cDNA molecule per two T cells was captured by template switching. Age-related changes in TCR beta repertoire diversity were measured in the study by deep sequencing normalized with unique cDNA molecular identifiers. To avoid experimental bias, donors of different ages were randomly spread across the sequencing lanes. The donors were split into four age groups: young (average around 15 years), middle-aged (nearly 40), aged (approximately 60) and long-lived (over 75). For two donors (one aged 18 to 30 and one aged 80 or older), the study analyzed two additional independent replicas of 1 million unique cDNA reads from the same blood draw. The investigation overall reported the following: As age increased, observed TCR beta diversity per million T cells dropped in a roughly linear way, and a significant reduction was already evident by age roughly 40. The CMV infection status of donors was not known, potentially confounding age-related changes in expanded clonotypes. Total diversity estimates from one million sequenced T cells were considered lower bounds and underestimates. The long-lived group showed more naive CD4+ T cells, fewer expanded clones and increased TCR diversity than the aged group, suggesting age selection. A strong correlation was found between observed TCR beta diversity and the percentage of naive T cells measured by flow cytometry. Because profiling used bulk unsorted PBMCs, naive and antigen-experienced compartments could not be compared conclusively.

Donors were approximately 42 systemically healthy Caucasian individuals from Russia aged roughly 6 to 90 years. Ten milliliters of peripheral blood were drawn from each donor into EDTA-treated Vacutainer tubes. Ficoll-Paque density-gradient centrifugation was used to isolate PBMCs, with at least 6 million obtained per sample. Total RNA, at least 6 micrograms per sample, was extracted from PBMCs with Trizol reagent. Naive CD45RAhigh/CD27high T cell percentages were measured by flow cytometry on a PBMC aliquot from every donor. The CDR3 has 16 amino acids, counting the end cysteine and phenylalanine. CDR3 DNA is the only sequence kept; it has 48 bases, read in frame from the first base. Clipping removes 4 bases from V and 2 bases from J, with 7 as the unmatched junction base count. Sequences SGHTA (CDR1) and FQGTGA (CDR2) are obtained from the germline V gene. Library prep was done by 5' RACE. Sequencing was performed on an Illumina HiSeq 2500. A second PCR of about 7 to 12 cycles was run with a J-beta primer mix and a sample-barcoded 5' primer. Each TCR beta cDNA molecule received a unique molecular identifier from a template-switch 5' adaptor carrying 12 random nucleotides. Each sample yielded at least 2.5 million CDR3-containing paired-end reads. All of the RNA was converted into first-strand cDNA using the Mint cDNA synthesis kit, with a TRBC-specific oligonucleotide serving as the primer. Following uracil-DNA glycosylase treatment, all cDNA underwent a first 18-cycle PCR with the universal primers M1SS and BC2_uni_R. As for the authors' bioinformatics: For normalization, 1 million high-quality reads were randomly selected from each sample, with every read carrying a distinct molecular identifier. Reads with shared molecular identifiers were discarded instead of being binned into consensus sequences. CDR3 identification, clonotype clustering and error correction used MiTCR with a Q25 quality threshold and the strictest error-elimination algorithm. A nonparametric unseen species model using Euler transformation provided a lower-bound estimate of total TCR beta diversity. TCRdb passed the public sequencing reads through fastp at Q25 and MiXCR, retaining productive beta sequences. CDR3 protein sequences are deduplicated, and each keeps its most common genes and DNA. For this entry, the V and J calls and clone size follow TCRdb and not the study's own pipeline. The sample contains roughly 800,000 distinct CDR3 sequences, roughly 64% of them found a single time. The top ten constitute approximately 21% of the sample.

The sequenced sample consisted of blood. The sequence links TRBV7-3 to TRBJ2-1; 8 bases in the junction line up with TRBD2. This TCR came from a man aged 25-45 years in good health. The CDR3 region reads CASSSGRGPPYNEQFF. The DNA is as follows: TGTGCCAGCAGCTCCGGGAGGGGACCTCCCTACAATGAGCAGTTCTTC.